The 11 T cell receptor beta chains in this list originate from one sample, sequenced in a study of response to subunit inactivated influenza vaccine. TCRdb itself ran the RT-PCR reads through MiXCR, one entry per CDR3 protein. The data contain 650,000 to 800,000 distinct CDR3 sequences, over 11% of them seen just once; the ten biggest clones take up roughly 6.4%. Sequencing used PBMCs from blood, obtained 14 days before vaccination. The origin of the receptors is a man in his fifties or sixties who received an inactivated influenza vaccine.

CDR3 amino acids: CASSFVSAVKYF. CDR3 nucleotides: TGTGCCAGCAGCTTTGTCTCGGCGGTGAAGTATTTT. V usage is TRBV7-2 and J usage is TRBJ2-3; D unclear. Trimming took off 3 bases at V and 13 bases at J, with 14 bases between the two ends. The CDR3 runs 12 residues. Germline V CDR1 and CDR2: SGHTA, FQGNSA.

The chain uses TRBV10-3 and TRBJ2-1, with D unclear. Germline V CDR1 and CDR2: ENHRY, SYGVKD. The CDR3 covers 15 residues. With 0 bases removed from V and 1 base from J, the gap between germline ends came to 7 bases. Here the CDR3 DNA reads TGTGCCATCAGTGAGTCGTTTAGTTCCTACAATGAGCAGTTCTTC. It yields the protein CAISESFSSYNEQFF.

In its sample, this clonotype was seen many times. The chain employs TRBV29-1 and TRBJ2-7; possibly TRBD2 for D (6 bases). The CDR3 contains 15 residues. Trimming removed 0 bases from V and 0 bases from J, with 12 bases in between. Per the germline V gene, CDR1 is SQVTM and CDR2 is ANQGSEA. CDR3 nucleotides: TGCAGCGTTGAAGATGTAGTAGCGGACTCCTACGAGCAGTACTTC. This sequence encodes CSVEDVVADSYEQYF.

This clonotype appeared a few times. CDR3 nucleotides: TGTGCCTGGAGTGCAGGAGGATTCTCCTACAATGAGCAGTTCTTC. The encoded protein is CAWSAGGFSYNEQFF. The V and J genes are TRBV30 and TRBJ2-1; possible D gene TRBD2, 5 bases. Trimming took off 1 base at V and 0 bases at J, with 10 bases between the two ends. Germline V CDR1 and CDR2: GTSNPN, SVGIG (reference sequence). This CDR3 is built from 15 residues.

This clonotype was observed at least ten times. The rearrangement uses TRBV9 and TRBJ2-1; 10 bases agree with TRBD2. In germline, CDR1 is SGDLS, CDR2 YYNGEE. The CDR3 runs to 15 residues. Trimming at V came to 0 bases and at J to 6 bases, leaving 3 bases not matched to a gene. CDR3 sequence reads: CASSVGLAGVNEQFF. DNA for the CDR3: TGTGCCAGCAGCGTAGGGCTAGCGGGGGTCAATGAGCAGTTCTTC.

V gene TRBV7-9 combines with J gene TRBJ2-1; D uncertain. The CDR3 contains 13 residues. Germline values: CDR1 SEHNR, CDR2 FQNEAQ (reference sequence). V lost 1 base and J 14 bases, leaving 15 bases between the germline ends. This CDR3 reads CASSLGRVEVEFF. In nucleotides, the CDR3 is TGTGCCAGCAGCTTAGGCAGAGTTGAAGTAGAGTTCTTC.

This clonotype was observed a few times. V and J are TRBV5-6 and TRBJ1-3; tentative D call: TRBD1 (5 bases). Germline V CDR1 and CDR2: SGHDT, YYEEEE. Trimming pared 4 bases from V and 0 bases from J, leaving 11 bases between. The CDR3 loop spans 15 amino acids. DNA of the CDR3: TGTGCCAGCAGCGAGGGACCGCTCTCTGGAAACACCATATATTTT. This gives the protein CASSEGPLSGNTIYF.

V is TRBV20-1 and J is TRBJ2-5, with 9 bases matching TRBD2. J was trimmed by 3 bases and V by 1 base; bases with no gene match: 3. CDR1 DFQATT and CDR2 SNEGSKA come from the germline V gene (reference sequence). The CDR3 sequence is 14 residues long. As DNA, the CDR3 is TGCAGTGCTAGAGGGGGGACTAGCAAAGAGACCCAGTACTTC. Its protein is CSARGGTSKETQYF.

In its sample, this clonotype was seen a few times. V and J are TRBV6-2 or TRBV6-3 and TRBJ2-7, with D unresolved. The ends were cut back, 2 bases at V and 2 bases at J, with 4 bases in the middle. The V gene's germline CDR1 is MNHEY and CDR2 SVGEGT. The CDR3 length is 12 residues. The CDR3 coding sequence is TGTGCCAGCAGTTACCAACCCTACGAGCAGTACTTC. It translates to CASSYQPYEQYF.

The rearrangement links TRBV4-1 to TRBJ2-1; TRBD2 agrees at 16 bases. CDR3 size: 15 residues. Germline V gives CDR1 MGHRA, CDR2 YSYEKL. The ends lost 4 bases at V and 10 bases at J; junction bases unmatched: 4. The CDR3 DNA reads TGCGCCAGCAGCCCGGGACTAGCGGGGGGGTTCGAGCAGTTCTTC. This gives the protein CASSPGLAGGFEQFF.

The table lists this clonotype with a few counts. The chain combines TRBV6-1 with TRBJ2-1; no reliable D call. This CDR3 spans 17 amino acids. Germline CDR1 is MNHNS and CDR2 is SASEGT. The germline V and J ends were trimmed by 6 bases and 0 bases, with 18 bases remaining between them. The CDR3 region is CASRARPAGSSYNEQFF. The CDR3 DNA sequence: TGTGCCAGCAGAGCCCGACCAGCAGGCAGCTCCTACAATGAGCAGTTCTTC.